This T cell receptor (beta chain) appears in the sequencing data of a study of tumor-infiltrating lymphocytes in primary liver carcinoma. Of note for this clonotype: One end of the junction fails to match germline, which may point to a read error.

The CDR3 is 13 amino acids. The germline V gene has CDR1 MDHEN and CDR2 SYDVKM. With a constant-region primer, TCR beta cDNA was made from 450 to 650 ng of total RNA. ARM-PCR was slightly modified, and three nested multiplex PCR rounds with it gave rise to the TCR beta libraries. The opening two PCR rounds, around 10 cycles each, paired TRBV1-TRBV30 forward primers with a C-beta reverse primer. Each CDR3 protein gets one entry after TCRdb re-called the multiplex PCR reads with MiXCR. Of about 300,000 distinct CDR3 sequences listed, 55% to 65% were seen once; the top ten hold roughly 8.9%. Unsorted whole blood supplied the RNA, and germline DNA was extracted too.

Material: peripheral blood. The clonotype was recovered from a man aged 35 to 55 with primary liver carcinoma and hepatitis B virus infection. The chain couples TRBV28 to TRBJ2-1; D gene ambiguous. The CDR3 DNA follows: TGTGCCAGCAGTCCCATCCCCTACAATGAGCAGCTCTTC. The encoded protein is CASSPIPYNEQLF. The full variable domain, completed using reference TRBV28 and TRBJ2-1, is DVKVTQSSRYLVKRTGEKVFLECVQDMDHENMFWYRQDPGLGLRLIYFSYDVKMKEKGDIPEGYSVSREKKERFSLILESASTNQTSMYLCASSPIPYNEQLFGPGTRLTVL.